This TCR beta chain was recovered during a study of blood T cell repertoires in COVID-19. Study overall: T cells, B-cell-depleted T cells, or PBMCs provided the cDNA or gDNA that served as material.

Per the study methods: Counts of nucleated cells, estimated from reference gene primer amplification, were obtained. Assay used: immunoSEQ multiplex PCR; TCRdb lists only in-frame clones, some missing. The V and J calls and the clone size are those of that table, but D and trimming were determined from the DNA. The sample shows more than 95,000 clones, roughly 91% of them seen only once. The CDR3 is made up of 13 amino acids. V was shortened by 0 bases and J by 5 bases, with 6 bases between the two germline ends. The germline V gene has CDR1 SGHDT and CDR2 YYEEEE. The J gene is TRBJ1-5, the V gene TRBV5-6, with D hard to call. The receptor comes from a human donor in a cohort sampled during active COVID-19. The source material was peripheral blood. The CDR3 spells CASSLELDQPQHF. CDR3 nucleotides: TGTGCCAGCAGCTTGGAACTAGATCAGCCCCAGCATTTT.